Below, one T cell receptor beta chain is given with its context. Its antigen is undetermined. Germline assignment: CDR1 DFQATT and CDR2 SNEGSKA (reference sequence). The CDR3 has 14 residues. V was clipped by 6 bases and J by 2 bases, with 16 bases between them. The data belong to a study of T-cell reconstitution after alpha-beta-depleted transplantation in children. The study, taken as a whole, reports: The origin of high day-60 TCRbeta diversity in some patients lay in surviving recipient T cells and thymic progenitors. It was newly produced T cells that mostly accounted for T-cell counts and diversity one year after transplant. The origin of alpha-beta T cells about two months after transplant was reportedly several hundred expanded graft clones.

Preparing the TCRbeta library involved the use of unique molecular identifiers. TCRdb independently ran MiXCR on the PCR reads; one entry per CDR3 protein. The data contain 750,000 to 950,000 distinct CDR3 sequences, 16% of them singletons. The chain combines TRBV20-1 with TRBJ2-5; TRBD1 is a possible D gene (5 bases). The source is a male patient younger than 18 who had a stem cell transplant for acute lymphoblastic leukemia, so the T cells may come from the graft donor. The sequencing here drew on PBMCs, mostly from graft donor cells, taken 360 days after TCRalphabeta/CD19-depleted stem cell transplant. The CDR3 is CSATYRQSQETQYF. CDR3 nucleotides: TGCAGTGCAACTTATCGACAGTCACAAGAGACCCAGTACTTC.